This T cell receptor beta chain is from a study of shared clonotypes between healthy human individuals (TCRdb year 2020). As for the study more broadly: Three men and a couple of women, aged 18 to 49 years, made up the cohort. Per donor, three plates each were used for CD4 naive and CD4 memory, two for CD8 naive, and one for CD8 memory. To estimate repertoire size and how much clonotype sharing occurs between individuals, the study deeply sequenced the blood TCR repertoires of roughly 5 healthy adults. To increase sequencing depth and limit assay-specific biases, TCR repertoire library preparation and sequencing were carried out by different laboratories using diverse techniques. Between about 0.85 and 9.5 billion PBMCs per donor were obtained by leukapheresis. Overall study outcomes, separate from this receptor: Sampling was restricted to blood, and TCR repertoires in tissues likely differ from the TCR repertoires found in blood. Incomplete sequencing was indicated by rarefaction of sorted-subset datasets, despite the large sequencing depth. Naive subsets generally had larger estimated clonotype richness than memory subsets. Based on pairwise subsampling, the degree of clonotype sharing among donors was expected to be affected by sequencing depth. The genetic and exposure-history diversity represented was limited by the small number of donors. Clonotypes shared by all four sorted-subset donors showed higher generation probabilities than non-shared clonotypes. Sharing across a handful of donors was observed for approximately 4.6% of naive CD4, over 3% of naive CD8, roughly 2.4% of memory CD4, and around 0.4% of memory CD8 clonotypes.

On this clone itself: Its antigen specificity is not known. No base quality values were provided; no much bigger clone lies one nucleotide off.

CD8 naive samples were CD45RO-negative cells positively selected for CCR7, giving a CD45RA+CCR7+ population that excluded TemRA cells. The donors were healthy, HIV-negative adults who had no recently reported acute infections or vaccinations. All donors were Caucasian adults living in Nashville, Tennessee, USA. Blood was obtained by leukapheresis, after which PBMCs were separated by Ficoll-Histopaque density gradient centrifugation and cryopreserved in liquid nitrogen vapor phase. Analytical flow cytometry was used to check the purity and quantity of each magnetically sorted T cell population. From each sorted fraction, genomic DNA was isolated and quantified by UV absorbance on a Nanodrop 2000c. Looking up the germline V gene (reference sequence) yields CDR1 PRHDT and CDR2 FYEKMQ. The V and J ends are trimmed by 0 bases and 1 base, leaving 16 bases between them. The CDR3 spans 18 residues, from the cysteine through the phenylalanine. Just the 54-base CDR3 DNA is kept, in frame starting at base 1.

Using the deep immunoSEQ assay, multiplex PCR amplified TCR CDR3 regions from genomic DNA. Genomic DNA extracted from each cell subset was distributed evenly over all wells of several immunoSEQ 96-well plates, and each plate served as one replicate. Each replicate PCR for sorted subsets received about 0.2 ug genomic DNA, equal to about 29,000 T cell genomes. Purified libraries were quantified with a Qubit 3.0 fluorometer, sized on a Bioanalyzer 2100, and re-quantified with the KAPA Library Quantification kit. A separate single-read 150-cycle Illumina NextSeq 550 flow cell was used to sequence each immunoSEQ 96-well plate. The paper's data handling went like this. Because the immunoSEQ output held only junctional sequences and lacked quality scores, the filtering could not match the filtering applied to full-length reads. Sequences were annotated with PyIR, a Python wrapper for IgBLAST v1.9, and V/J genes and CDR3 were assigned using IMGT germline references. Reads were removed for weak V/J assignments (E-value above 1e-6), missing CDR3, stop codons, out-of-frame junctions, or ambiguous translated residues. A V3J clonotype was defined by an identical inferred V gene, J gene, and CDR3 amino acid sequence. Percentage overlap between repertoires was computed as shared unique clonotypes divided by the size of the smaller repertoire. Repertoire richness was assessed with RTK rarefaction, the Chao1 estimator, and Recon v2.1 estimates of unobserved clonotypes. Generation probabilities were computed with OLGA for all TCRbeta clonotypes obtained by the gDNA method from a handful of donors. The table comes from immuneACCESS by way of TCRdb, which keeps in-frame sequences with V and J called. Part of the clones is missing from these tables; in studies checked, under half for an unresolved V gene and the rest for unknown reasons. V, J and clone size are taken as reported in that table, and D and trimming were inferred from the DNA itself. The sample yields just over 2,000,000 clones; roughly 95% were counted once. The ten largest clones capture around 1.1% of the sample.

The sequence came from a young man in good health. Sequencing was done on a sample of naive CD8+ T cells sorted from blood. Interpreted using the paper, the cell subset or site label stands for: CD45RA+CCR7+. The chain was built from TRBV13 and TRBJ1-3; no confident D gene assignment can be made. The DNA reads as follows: TGTGCCAGCAGCTTAGGTTCTCCTGAGCGGCAGTCTGGAAACACCATATATTTT. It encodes CASSLGSPERQSGNTIYF. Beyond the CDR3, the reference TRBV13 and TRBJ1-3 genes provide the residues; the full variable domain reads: AAGVIQSPRHLIKEKRETATLKCYPIPRHDTVYWYQQGPGQDPQFLISFYEKMQSDKGSIPDRFSAQQFSDYHSELNMSSLELGDSALYFCASSLGSPERQSGNTIYFGEGSWLTVV.